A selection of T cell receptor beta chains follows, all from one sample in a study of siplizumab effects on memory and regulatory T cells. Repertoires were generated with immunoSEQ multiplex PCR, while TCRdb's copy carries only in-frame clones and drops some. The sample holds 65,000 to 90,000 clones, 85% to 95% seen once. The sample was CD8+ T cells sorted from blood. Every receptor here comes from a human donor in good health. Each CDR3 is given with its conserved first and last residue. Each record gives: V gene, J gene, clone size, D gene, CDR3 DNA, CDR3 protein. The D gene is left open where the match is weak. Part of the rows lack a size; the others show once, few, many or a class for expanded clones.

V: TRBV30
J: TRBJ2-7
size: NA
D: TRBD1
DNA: TGTGCCTGGGGGACAGTTTACGAGCAGTACTTC
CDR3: CAWGTVYEQYF

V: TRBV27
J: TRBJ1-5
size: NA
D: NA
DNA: TGTGCCAGCACCCGGGGCAGTAGCAATCAGCCCCAGCATTTT
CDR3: CASTRGSSNQPQHF

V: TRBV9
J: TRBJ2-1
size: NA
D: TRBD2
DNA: TGTGCCAGCAGCTCCAGCGGGGAGGCCTACAATGAGCAGTTCTTC
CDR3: CASSSSGEAYNEQFF

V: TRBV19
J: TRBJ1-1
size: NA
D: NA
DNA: TGTGCCAGTAGTATGGTGGGGGGCGGTGGGTCTGAAGCTTTCTTT
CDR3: CASSMVGGGGSEAFF

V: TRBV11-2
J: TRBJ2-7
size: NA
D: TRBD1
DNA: TGTGCCAGCAGCCCCGGGACAGGGTGGGACGAGCAGTACTTC
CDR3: CASSPGTGWDEQYF

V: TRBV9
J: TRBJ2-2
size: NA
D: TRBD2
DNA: TGTGCCAGCAGTTATAGCGGGGGGTACACCGGGGAGCTGTTTTTT
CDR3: CASSYSGGYTGELFF

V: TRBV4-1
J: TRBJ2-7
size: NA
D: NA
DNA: TGCGCCAGCAGCCAAGAGGGATCAGGGGTCGGGGAGCAGTACTTC
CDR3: CASSQEGSGVGEQYF

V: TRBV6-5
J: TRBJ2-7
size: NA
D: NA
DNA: TGTGCCGGCGGGTACGAGCAGTACTTC
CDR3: CAGGYEQYF

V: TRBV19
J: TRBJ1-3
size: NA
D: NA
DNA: TGTGCCAGTATTGGTCAACAGGATGGAAACACCATATATTTT
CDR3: CASIGQQDGNTIYF

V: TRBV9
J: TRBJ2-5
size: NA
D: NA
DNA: TGTGCCAGCAGCGGCGGGGACAGCCAAGAGACCCAGTACTTC
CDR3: CASSGGDSQETQYF

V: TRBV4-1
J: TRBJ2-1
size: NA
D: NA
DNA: TGCGCCAGCAGCCAAGACTTAGCCGACAGGTACTCCTACAATGAGCAGTTCTTC
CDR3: CASSQDLADRYSYNEQFF

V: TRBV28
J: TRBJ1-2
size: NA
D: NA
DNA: TGTGCCAGCAGTGCGTTTTCACCAGACTACCAAAACCCAATGGGTTATGGCTACACCTTC
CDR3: CASSAFSPDYQNPMGYGYTF

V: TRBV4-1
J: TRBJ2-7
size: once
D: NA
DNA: TGCGCCAGCAGCCAAGAATACGAGAGCGAGCAGTACTTC
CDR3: CASSQEYESEQYF

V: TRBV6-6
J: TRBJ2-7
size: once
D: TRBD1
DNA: TGTGCCAGCAGTTACATCCCCGGGACAGGGGACGAGCAGTACTTC
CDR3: CASSYIPGTGDEQYF

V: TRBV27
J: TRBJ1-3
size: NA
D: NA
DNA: TGTGCCAGCAGTTCCCCCTCGGAGGGAAACACCATATATTTT
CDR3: CASSSPSEGNTIYF

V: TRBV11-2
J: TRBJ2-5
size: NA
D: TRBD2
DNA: TGTGCCAGCAGCAACCCTAGCGGGGGGCTCGAAGAGACCCAGTACTTC
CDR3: CASSNPSGGLEETQYF

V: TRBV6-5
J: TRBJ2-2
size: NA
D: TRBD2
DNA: TGTGCCAGCCTCGGGGGGTTGGACACCGGGGAGCTGTTTTTT
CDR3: CASLGGLDTGELFF

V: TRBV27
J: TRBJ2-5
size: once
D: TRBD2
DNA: TGTGCCAGCAGTTTAGGGGGGGGGTACCAAGAGACCCAGTACTTC
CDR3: CASSLGGGYQETQYF

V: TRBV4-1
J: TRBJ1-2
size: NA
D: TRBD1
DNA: TGCGCCAGCAGCCACCCGGATGACCCGGGACAGATAACCTATGGCTACACCTTC
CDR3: CASSHPDDPGQITYGYTF

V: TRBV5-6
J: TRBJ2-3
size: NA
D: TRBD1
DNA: TGTGCCAGCAGCTTGGGAGTAGTGGACAGGGGTTTT
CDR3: CASSLGVVDRGF

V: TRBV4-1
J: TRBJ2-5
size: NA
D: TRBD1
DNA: TGCGCCAGCAGCCAGACGGACAGGGGAGAGACCCAGTACTTC
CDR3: CASSQTDRGETQYF

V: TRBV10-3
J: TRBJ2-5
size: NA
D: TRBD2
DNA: TGTGCCATCAGTGAGGGACTAGCGGGGGCGGGGGAGACCCAGTACTTC
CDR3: CAISEGLAGAGETQYF

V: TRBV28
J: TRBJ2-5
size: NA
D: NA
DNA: TGTGCCAGCAGTGGGGACGGTGCGGAGGAGACCCAGTACTTC
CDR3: CASSGDGAEETQYF

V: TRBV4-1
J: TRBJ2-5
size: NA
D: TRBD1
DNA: TGCGCCAGCAGCCAAGATTGGCGAGGGACAGGCCAAGAGACCCAGTACTTC
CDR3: CASSQDWRGTGQETQYF

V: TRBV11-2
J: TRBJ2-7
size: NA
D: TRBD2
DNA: TGTGCCAGCAGCCCCGGGGCGGGGGTAACCTACGAGCAGTACTTC
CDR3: CASSPGAGVTYEQYF

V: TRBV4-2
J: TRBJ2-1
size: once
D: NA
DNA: TGTGCCAGCAGCCAAGGGGGCGTGAATGAGCAGTTCTTC
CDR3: CASSQGGVNEQFF

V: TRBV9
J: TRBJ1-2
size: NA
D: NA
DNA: TGTGCCAGCAGCCCCCGCTCCATGGATGGCTACACCTTC
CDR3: CASSPRSMDGYTF

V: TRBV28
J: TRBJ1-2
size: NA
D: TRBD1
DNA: TGTGCCAGCAGTTTCCCCGGACAGGGGACTTCCTATGGCTACACCTTC
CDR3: CASSFPGQGTSYGYTF

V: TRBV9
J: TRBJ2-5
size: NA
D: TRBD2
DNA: TGTGCCAGCAGCGGGACTAGCGGGGCCTATCGACAAGAGACCCAGTACTTC
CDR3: CASSGTSGAYRQETQYF

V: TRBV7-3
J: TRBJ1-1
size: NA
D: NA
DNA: TGTGCCAGCAGGGTAGGCGGAACAACTGAAGCTTTCTTT
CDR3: CASRVGGTTEAFF

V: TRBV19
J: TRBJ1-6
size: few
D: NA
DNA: TGTGCCAGTAGTATAGATGGGGGGCTGGGTTCACCCCTCCACTTT
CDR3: CASSIDGGLGSPLHF

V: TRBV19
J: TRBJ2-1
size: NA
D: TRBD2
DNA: TGTGCCAGTAGGGTGACTAGCGGGGGGCAAAATGAGCAGTTCTTC
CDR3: CASRVTSGGQNEQFF

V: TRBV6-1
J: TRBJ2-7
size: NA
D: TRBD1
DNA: TGTGCCAGCAGTGAATCAACAGGGGTCGACTACGAGCAGTACTTC
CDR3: CASSESTGVDYEQYF

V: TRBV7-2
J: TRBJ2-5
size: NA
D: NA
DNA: TGTGCCAGCAGCTTAGAGTCCGCGGGGTTGCTTGAGGAGACCCAGTACTTC
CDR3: CASSLESAGLLEETQYF

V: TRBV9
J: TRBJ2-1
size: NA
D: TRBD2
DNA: TGTGCCAGCAGCGCCGGGGGGGCCGGATACAATGAGCAGTTCTTC
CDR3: CASSAGGAGYNEQFF

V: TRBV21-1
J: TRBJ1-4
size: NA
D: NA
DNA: TGTGCCGCGTCCCCCGCCGGAGGCCTTTGGGAGGAAAAACTGTTTTTT
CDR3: CAASPAGGLWEEKLFF

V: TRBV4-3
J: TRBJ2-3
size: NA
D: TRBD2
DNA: TGCGCCAGCAGCCAAGAGTCTTCTAGCGGGGGCACAGATACGCAGTATTTT
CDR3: CASSQESSSGGTDTQYF

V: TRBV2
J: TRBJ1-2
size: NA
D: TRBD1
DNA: TGTGCCAGCAGTGGGGGGACAGGACCACACCCCTACACCTTC
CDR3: CASSGGTGPHPYTF

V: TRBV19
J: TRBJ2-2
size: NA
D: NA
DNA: TGTGCCAGTAGTCCCGTCCCGGGCACCGGGGAGCTGTTTTTT
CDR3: CASSPVPGTGELFF

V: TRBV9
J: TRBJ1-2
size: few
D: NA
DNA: TGTGCCAGCAGCGTAGAGGCAGGCCAGAACTATGGCTACACCTTC
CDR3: CASSVEAGQNYGYTF

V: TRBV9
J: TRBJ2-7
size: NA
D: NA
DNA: TGTGCCAGCAGCTTAACAGAGTCCTACGAGCAGTACTTC
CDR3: CASSLTESYEQYF

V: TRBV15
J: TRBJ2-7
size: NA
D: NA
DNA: TGTGCCACCAGCAGAGAGCGCTTCGGAGGGGGCGAGCAGTACTTC
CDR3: CATSRERFGGGEQYF

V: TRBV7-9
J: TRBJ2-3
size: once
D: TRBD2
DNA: TGTGCCATCCCAGCGGGGAGCACAGATACGCAGTATTTT
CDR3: CAIPAGSTDTQYF

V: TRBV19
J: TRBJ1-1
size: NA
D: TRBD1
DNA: TGTGCCAGTAGTCCAGGGGGCGCGAACACTGAAGCTTTCTTT
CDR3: CASSPGGANTEAFF

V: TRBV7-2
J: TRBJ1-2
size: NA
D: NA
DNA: TGTGCCAGCAGCCAAACAGGTACAGGGTCGTATGGCTACACCTTC
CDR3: CASSQTGTGSYGYTF

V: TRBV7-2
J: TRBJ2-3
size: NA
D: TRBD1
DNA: TGTGCCAGCAGCGCGCAGGGGGCAGATACGCAGTATTTT
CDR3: CASSAQGADTQYF

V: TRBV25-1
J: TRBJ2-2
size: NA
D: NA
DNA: TGTGCCAGCATGAACACCGGGGAGCTGTTTTTT
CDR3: CASMNTGELFF

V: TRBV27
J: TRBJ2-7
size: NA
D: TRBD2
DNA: TGTGCCAGCAGTCTAACGGGGACTAGCGGGTTCTACGAGCAGTACTTC
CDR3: CASSLTGTSGFYEQYF

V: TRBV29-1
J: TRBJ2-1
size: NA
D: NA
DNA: TGCAGCCGGAGGGGGGCCTACAATGAGCAGTTCTTC
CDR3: CSRRGAYNEQFF

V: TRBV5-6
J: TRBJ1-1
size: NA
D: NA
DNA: TGTGCCAGCAGTTTTGGGACAAGCATGAACACTGAAGCTTTCTTT
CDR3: CASSFGTSMNTEAFF

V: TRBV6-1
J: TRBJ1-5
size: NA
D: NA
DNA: TGTGCCAGCACCCGCGGGACCGAAAATCAGCCCCAGCATTTT
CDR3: CASTRGTENQPQHF